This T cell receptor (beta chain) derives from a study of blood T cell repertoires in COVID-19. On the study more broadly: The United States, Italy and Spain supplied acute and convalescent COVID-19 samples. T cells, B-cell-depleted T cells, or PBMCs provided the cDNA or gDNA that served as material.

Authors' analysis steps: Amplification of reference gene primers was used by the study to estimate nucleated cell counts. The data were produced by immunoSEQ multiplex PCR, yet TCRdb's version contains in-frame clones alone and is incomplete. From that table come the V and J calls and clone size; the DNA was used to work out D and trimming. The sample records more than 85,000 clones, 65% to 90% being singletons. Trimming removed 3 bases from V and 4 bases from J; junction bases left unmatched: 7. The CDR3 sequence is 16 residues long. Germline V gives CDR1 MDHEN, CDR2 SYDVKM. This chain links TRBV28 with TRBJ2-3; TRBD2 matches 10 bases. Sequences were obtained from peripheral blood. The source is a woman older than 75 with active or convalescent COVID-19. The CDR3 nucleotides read TGTGCCAGCAGTTTCATACTAGCGGGGCCTCCAGATACGCAGTATTTT. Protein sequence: CASSFILAGPPDTQYF. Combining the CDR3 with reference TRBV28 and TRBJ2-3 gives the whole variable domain DVKVTQSSRYLVKRTGEKVFLECVQDMDHENMFWYRQDPGLGLRLIYFSYDVKMKEKGDIPEGYSVSREKKERFSLILESASTNQTSMYLCASSFILAGPPDTQYFGPGTRLTVL.